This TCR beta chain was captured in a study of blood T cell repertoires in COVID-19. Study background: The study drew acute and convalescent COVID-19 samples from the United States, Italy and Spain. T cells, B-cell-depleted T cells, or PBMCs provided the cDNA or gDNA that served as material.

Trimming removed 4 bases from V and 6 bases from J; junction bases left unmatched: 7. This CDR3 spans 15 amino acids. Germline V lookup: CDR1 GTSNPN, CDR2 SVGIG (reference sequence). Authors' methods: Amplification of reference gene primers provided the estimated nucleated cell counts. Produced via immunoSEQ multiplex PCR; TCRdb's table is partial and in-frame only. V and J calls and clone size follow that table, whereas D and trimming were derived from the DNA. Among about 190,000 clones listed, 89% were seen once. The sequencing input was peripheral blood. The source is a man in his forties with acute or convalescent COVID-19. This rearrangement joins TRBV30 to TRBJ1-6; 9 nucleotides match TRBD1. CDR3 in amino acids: CAWTRDRGINSPLHF. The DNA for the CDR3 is TGTGCCTGGACCAGAGACAGGGGGATTAATTCACCCCTCCACTTT.